A single sample gave rise to the 14 T cell receptor beta chains below, sequenced in a study of cytomegalovirus exposure and HLA in healthy donors. It was with 60 Vbeta and 13 Jbeta primers that the PCR ran. Libraries were prepared by immunoSEQ multiplex PCR; TCRdb keeps only in-frame clonotypes and omits some of them. This sample carries some 110,000 clones, around 10% of them seen once, and the ten largest clones take 3%. Sequencing used PBMCs. These receptors came from a man in his thirties or forties in good health and CMV-seronegative.

The chain joins TRBV6-5 to TRBJ1-2; TRBD1 is a possible D gene (6 bases). This CDR3 has 13 amino acids. V was cut by 0 bases and J by 4 bases, with 6 bases left in between. Germline CDR1 and CDR2: MNHEY and SVGAGI. The CDR3 DNA sequence: TGTGCCAGCAGTTACTCGGACAGCTATGGCTACACCTTC. Its translation: CASSYSDSYGYTF.

The chain has TRBV19 and TRBJ1-5; 7 nucleotides match TRBD1. Losses at the gene ends were 5 bases for V and 7 bases for J; bases not matched to a gene: 8. Germline CDR1 is LNHDA and CDR2 is SQIVND (reference sequence). The length of the CDR3 is 14 residues. The CDR3 region is CASSLKTGIQPQHF. The CDR3 DNA sequence: TGTGCCAGTAGTTTAAAGACAGGGATACAGCCCCAGCATTTT.

This clone turned up a few times. The J gene is TRBJ2-1, the V gene TRBV6-5; 10 bases align to TRBD2. CDR3 length equals 15 residues. After removal of 6 bases from V and 7 bases from J, the junction contained 9 bases not matched to a gene. Germline CDR1 is MNHEY and CDR2 is SVGAGI. This chain's CDR3 is CASRRLAGYANEQFF. CDR3 nucleotide sequence: TGTGCCAGCAGAAGACTAGCGGGCTACGCGAATGAGCAGTTCTTC.

The sample holds a few counts of this clone. The sample carries other DNA sequences with the same CDR3. The V call is TRBV9, the J call TRBJ2-5; 8 bases align to TRBD2. Trimming at V came to 4 bases and at J to 5 bases, leaving 7 bases not matched to a gene. CDR3 length: 14 residues. CDR1 is SGDLS, CDR2 YYNGEE, per germline. CDR3 amino acids: CASSRAGAGETQYF. DNA for the CDR3: TGTGCCAGCAGCCGAGCGGGAGCCGGGGAGACCCAGTACTTC. Complete variable domain (other parts from reference TRBV9 and TRBJ2-5): DSGVTQTPKHLITATGQRVTLRCSPRSGDLSVYWYQQSLDQGLQFLIQYYNGEERAKGNILERFSAQQFPDLHSELNLSSLELGDSALYFCASSRAGAGETQYFGPGTRLLVL.

Here the CDR3 DNA reads TGTGCCAGCAGCTTAATCTTTCCGGCCTACGAGCAGTACTTC. This sequence encodes CASSLIFPAYEQYF. The chain couples TRBV7-2 to TRBJ2-7; the D is unclear. This CDR3 comprises 14 residues. Germline V gene lookup returns CDR1 SGHTA and CDR2 FQGNSA. V gave up 2 bases and J gave up 2 bases, with 10 bases separating them.

This clone has a handful of counts. V and J are TRBV7-2 and TRBJ1-1, with 12 bases aligning to TRBD1. The germline gives CDR1 SGHTA, CDR2 FQGNSA. Trimming cost V 4 bases and J 5 bases; bases outside gene matches: 5. This CDR3 is 15 amino acids long. The CDR3 nucleotides read TGTGCCAGCAGCTCCCGGGACAGGGGGCGAACTGAAGCTTTCTTT. This gives the protein CASSSRDRGRTEAFF.

CDR3 amino acids: CASSLTGPSNTGELFF. CDR3 bases: TGTGCCAGCAGCCTGACAGGGCCCTCGAACACCGGGGAGCTGTTTTTT. V usage is TRBV7-2 and J usage is TRBJ2-2, with 7 bases aligning to TRBD1. This CDR3 spans 16 amino acids. Germline V gives CDR1 SGHTA, CDR2 FQGNSA. V was clipped by 5 bases and J by 0 bases; unmatched bases: 6.

The rearrangement joins TRBV7-2 to TRBJ1-2, with 9 bases lining up with TRBD1. This CDR3 is built from 19 residues. Germline lookup yields CDR1 SGHTA and CDR2 FQGNSA. The V and J ends lost 10 bases and 6 bases, in that order; junction bases with no gene match: 27. The CDR3, as DNA: TGTGCCATCCCGGGACAGGGCTCTACTAGGCCCTCCGGGGGCAATGGCTACACCTTC. Translated, it gives CAIPGQGSTRPSGGNGYTF.

The V and J genes are TRBV7-9 and TRBJ1-4, with D perhaps matching TRBD1 (5 bases). V was cut by 3 bases and J by 4 bases, with 12 bases left in between. CDR1 is SEHNR, CDR2 FQNEAQ, per germline (reference sequence). This CDR3 is built from 15 residues. CDR3 sequence: CASSFRDSINEKLFF. CDR3 sequence (DNA): TGTGCCAGCAGCTTCCGGGACTCCATTAATGAAAAACTGTTTTTT.

In this sample, this clone turned up a few times. The rearrangement joins TRBV7-2 to TRBJ1-6, with D perhaps TRBD1 (5 bases). CDR3 length: 15 residues. V shed 2 bases and J shed 9 bases, with 14 bases lying between them. Germline V gene data show CDR1 as SGHTA and CDR2 as FQGNSA. CDR3 sequence (DNA): TGTGCCAGCAGCTTACACGGACAAGGGATTTCACCCCTCCACTTT. Translated, it gives CASSLHGQGISPLHF.

The chain combines TRBV2 with TRBJ2-1; no reliable D call. Germline V gene lookup returns CDR1 SNHLY and CDR2 FYNNEI. V was cut by 0 bases and J by 5 bases, with 8 bases left in between. The CDR3 is made up of 14 amino acids. CDR3 residues: CASSEARLDNEQFF. The DNA for the CDR3 is TGTGCCAGCAGTGAAGCGCGGCTGGACAATGAGCAGTTCTTC.

V gene TRBV18 combines with J gene TRBJ2-4; a weak D match, TRBD1 (6 bases). Germline V gene data show CDR1 as KGHSH and CDR2 as LQKENI. There are 15 residues in the CDR3. The V and J ends lost 0 bases and 5 bases respectively, with 11 bases between them. The CDR3 loop reads CASSPPNRVENIQYF. The CDR3 nucleotides read TGTGCCAGCTCACCACCGAACAGGGTGGAAAACATTCAGTACTTC.

This chain uses TRBV6-1 with TRBJ1-1, with 8 positions matching TRBD1. The V segment lost 6 bases and the J segment 4 bases; nucleotides outside the gene matches: 4. The CDR3 contains 13 residues. Germline V gene data show CDR1 as MNHNS and CDR2 as SASEGT. CDR3 bases: TGTGCCAGCAGCACAGGGGGGACCACTGAAGCTTTCTTT. Translating it yields CASSTGGTTEAFF.

The rearrangement links TRBV27 to TRBJ1-1; tentatively, D is TRBD1 (6 bases). CDR1 MNHEY and CDR2 SMNVEV come from the germline V gene (reference sequence). V was trimmed by 2 bases and J by 5 bases, leaving 12 bases between them. This CDR3 is built from 14 residues. The CDR3 sequence: CASSLVGGVTEAFF. In nucleotides, the CDR3 is TGTGCCAGCAGTTTAGTAGGGGGGGTGACTGAAGCTTTCTTT.